This passage covers 5 T cell receptor beta chains from one sample sequenced in a study of post-analysis software for immune sequencing data. Unique molecular identifiers were carried by the TCR beta cDNA libraries. MiXCR, run by TCRdb on the PCR reads, gives a single entry per CDR3 protein. The sample consists of roughly 800,000 distinct CDR3 sequences, about 53% of them appearing once. Findings and limits, study-wide: Compared with controls, patients had more of about 5 TRBV segments, including TRBV5-6, TRBV5-1 and TRBV20-1.

Their target antigens are unknown. The specimen sequenced was blood. Every receptor here comes from a girl aged 10 to 17 with multiple sclerosis.

This clonotype showed up just a few times. This rearrangement joins TRBV9 to TRBJ2-5, with 13 bases identical to TRBD2. The CDR3 covers 16 residues. In germline, CDR1 is SGDLS, CDR2 YYNGEE. The ends lost 2 bases at V and 7 bases at J; junction bases unmatched: 8. The CDR3 coding sequence is TGTGCCAGCAGCGTCTCACTAGCGGGAGGGCTGTCGACCCAGTACTTC. Its translation is CASSVSLAGGLSTQYF. Combining the CDR3 with reference TRBV9 and TRBJ2-5 gives the whole variable domain DSGVTQTPKHLITATGQRVTLRCSPRSGDLSVYWYQQSLDQGLQFLIQYYNGEERAKGNILERFSAQQFPDLHSELNLSSLELGDSALYFCASSVSLAGGLSTQYFGPGTRLLVL.

Written as DNA, the CDR3 is TGTGCCAGCAGCGTGACTAGCGGGAGGGCCGAGCAGTTCTTC. Amino acids: CASSVTSGRAEQFF. The rearrangement uses TRBV9 and TRBJ2-1, with 14 positions matching TRBD2. V gave up 2 bases and J gave up 10 bases; unmatched junction bases: 2. Looked up from germline, CDR1 is SGDLS and CDR2 is YYNGEE. The CDR3 extends over 14 amino acids.

This clonotype has ten or more counts. This chain uses TRBV12-3 or TRBV12-4 with TRBJ1-2, with no clear D. Trimming removed 3 bases at V and 6 bases at J, with 11 bases between. CDR3 length equals 13 residues. DNA of the CDR3: TGTGCCAGCAGTTTGAGGACGCGCGATGGCTACACCTTC. It specifies CASSLRTRDGYTF.

The chain joins TRBV10-3 to TRBJ1-1; D possibly corresponds to TRBD1 (5 bases). V dropped 7 bases and J dropped 6 bases, with 21 bases sitting between them. CDR3 length equals 15 residues. The V gene's germline CDR1 is ENHRY and CDR2 SYGVKD. Here the CDR3 reads CAITRAGTMDSEAFF. CDR3 in DNA: TGTGCCATCACCCGCGCGGGGACCATGGATTCTGAAGCTTTCTTT.

The chain joins TRBV3-1 to TRBJ1-5, with D perhaps TRBD1 (6 bases). Germline V gives CDR1 LGHDT, CDR2 YNNKEL (reference sequence). CDR3 length: 14 residues. Trimming took off 5 bases at V and 2 bases at J, with 10 bases between the two ends. CDR3 sequence (DNA): TGTGCCAGCAGCTTCAGGGGTGGCAATCAGCCCCAGCATTTT. Encoded protein: CASSFRGGNQPQHF.